This T cell receptor (beta chain) was obtained from a study of post-analysis software for immune sequencing data. Study information: The cohort encompassed relapsing-remitting, secondary progressive and progressive-relapsing multiple sclerosis disease courses. Findings and limits, study-wide: The study found TRBV5-6, TRBV5-1 and TRBV20-1 among 5 or 6 TRBV segments more frequent in patients than controls. Those with multiple sclerosis, the patient group, showed significantly lower normalized Chao1 diversity than controls.

Libraries were made from TCR beta cDNA, and they carried unique molecular identifiers. TCRdb independently ran MiXCR on the PCR reads; one entry per CDR3 protein. Of 170,000 or so distinct CDR3 sequences listed, 30% are singletons. Concerning this clonotype itself: Its specificity is not known.

CDR1 SGHRS and CDR2 YFSETQ come from the germline V gene. The CDR3 runs to 17 residues. The specimen sequenced was blood. The genes are TRBV5-1 and TRBJ2-4, with D possibly TRBD2 on 6 matching bases. The J call is in doubt because the DNA end fits TRBJ2-7 better. The TCR comes from a girl between 5 and 17 years old with multiple sclerosis. As DNA, the CDR3 is TGCGCCAGCAGCGACCTTATCTCGGGACTCCTATCCTACGAGCAGTACTTC. It translates to CASSDLISGLLSYEQYF.